This T cell receptor (beta chain) was obtained from a study of T cell changes during pregnancy in multiple sclerosis (dated by TCRdb to between 2019 and 2020). Some background on the complete study: The study looked at changes in the T cell repertoire across pregnancy in women with multiple sclerosis.

The library relied on the immunoSEQ multiplex PCR assay. TCRdb limited this immuneACCESS table to in-frame rearrangements with V and J called. A share of clones is missing; checked studies link under half to unresolved V genes, and the rest is unexplained. Counted in this sample were around 34,000 clones; about nine tenths of them appeared once. Under 15% of the sample is taken by the ten largest. CDR1 SNHLY and CDR2 FYNNEI were looked up in the germline V gene. Cut back by 6 bases and 0 bases, the V and J ends lie 11 bases apart. The CDR3 starts with the cysteine, ends with the phenylalanine, and has 15 residues. Kept here is only the CDR3 DNA, which spans 45 bases and is read in frame from base 1. With respect to this clone: The target of this receptor is not known. No base qualities exist here, and no much larger clone lies one base off it.

This chain is built from TRBV2 and TRBJ2-2, and possibly TRBD2, on 6 matching bases. Specimen: CD8+ T cells from peripheral blood mononuclear cells, collected in the first trimester of pregnancy. The receptor was derived from a female donor with multiple sclerosis, enrolled in a pregnancy study. The DNA sequence is TGTGCCAGCAGCGCGGGACGGACGAACACCGGGGAGCTGTTTTTT. Translated, it gives CASSAGRTNTGELFF.